This T cell receptor (beta chain) originates from a study of CD8 T cells in Susac syndrome. General observations from the study: The authors acknowledged that the study's TCR sequencing and HLA analysis involved relatively few individuals.

Points on this clonotype: Its antigen is still unknown.

The multiple sclerosis controls comprised treatment-naive patients whose relapsing-remitting disease was stable or active. Looked up from germline, CDR1 is SGDLS and CDR2 is YYNGEE. With 0 bases removed from V and 7 bases from J, the gap between germline ends came to 17 bases. The CDR3 runs to 16 residues. RNA was extracted with the RNeasy kit, and a quantity of about 0.45 to 1 ug was reverse transcribed using random hexamers. An immunoSEQ multiplex PCR generated amplified TCR beta CDR3 products spanning 54 Vbeta and 13 Jbeta. A single record per CDR3 protein comes from TCRdb applying MiXCR to the immunoSEQ multiplex PCR reads. This table holds 100,000 to 150,000 distinct CDR3 sequences, approximately 95% found once.

The genes are TRBV9 and TRBJ2-1; D call uncertain. The sequenced sample consisted of CD8+ T cells from PBMCs. The TCR comes from a human donor with multiple sclerosis. The CDR3 DNA reads as TGTGCCAGCAGCGTAGAGGGTGCCCCTCAAGGGAATGAGCAGTTCTTC. Protein product: CASSVEGAPQGNEQFF.